This TCR beta chain was identified during a study of blood T cell repertoires in COVID-19. At the level of the study: Samples came from the United States, Italy and Spain, spanning acute and convalescent COVID-19. PBMCs, B-cell-depleted T cells, or T cells were the source of the cDNA or gDNA that made up the material.

Germline V gene data show CDR1 as KGHDR and CDR2 as SFDVKD. The CDR3 runs to 12 residues. Trimming took 12 bases from V and 2 from J, leaving 11 bases between them. Original handling: Reference gene primer amplification yielded estimated nucleated cell counts. TCRdb keeps only in-frame clones here, not all; method: immunoSEQ multiplex PCR. The DNA gave D and trimming, while V, J and clone size come from that table. The data contain 160,000 or so clones, roughly four fifths of them singletons. The receptor comes from a human donor in a cohort sampled during active COVID-19. The V and J genes are TRBV24-1 and TRBJ2-3, with D tentatively TRBD2 (6 bases). Sequenced: peripheral blood. The CDR3 sequence is CAPRRDTDTQYF. As DNA, the CDR3 is TGTGCCCCGAGGCGGGACACAGATACGCAGTATTTT.